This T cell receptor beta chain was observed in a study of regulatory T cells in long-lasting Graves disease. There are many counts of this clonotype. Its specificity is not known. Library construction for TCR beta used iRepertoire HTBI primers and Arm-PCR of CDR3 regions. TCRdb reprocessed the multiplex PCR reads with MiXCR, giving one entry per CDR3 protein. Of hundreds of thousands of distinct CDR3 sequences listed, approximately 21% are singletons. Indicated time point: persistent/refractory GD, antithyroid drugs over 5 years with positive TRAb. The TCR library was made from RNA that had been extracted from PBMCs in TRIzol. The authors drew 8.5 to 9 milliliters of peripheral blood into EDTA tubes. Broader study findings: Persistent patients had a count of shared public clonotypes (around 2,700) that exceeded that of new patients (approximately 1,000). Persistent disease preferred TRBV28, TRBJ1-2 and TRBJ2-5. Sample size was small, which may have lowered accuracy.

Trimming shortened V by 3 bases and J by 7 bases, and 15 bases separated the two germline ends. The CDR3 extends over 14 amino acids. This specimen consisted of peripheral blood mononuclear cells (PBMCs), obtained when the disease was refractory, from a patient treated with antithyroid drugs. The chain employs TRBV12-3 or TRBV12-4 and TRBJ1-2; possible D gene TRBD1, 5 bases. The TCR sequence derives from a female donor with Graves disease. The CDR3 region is CASSFSDSSSGYTF. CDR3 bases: TGTGCCAGCAGTTTCTCCGACAGCTCAAGTGGCTACACCTTC.